These T cell receptor beta chains were read from a single sample in a study of blood T cell repertoires in COVID-19. Produced via immunoSEQ multiplex PCR; TCRdb's table is partial and in-frame only. The data hold approximately 310,000 clones, with about nine tenths observed a single time. Material for sequencing was peripheral blood. These receptors were collected from a man in his fifties with active or convalescent COVID-19. The CDR3 runs from the conserved cysteine through the conserved F or W. Fields, in order: clone size, J gene, D gene, V gene, CDR3 DNA, CDR3 protein. The D gene is left open where the match is weak. Some rows mark clone size as missing; the rest say once, few, many or name a class of expanded clone.

NA | TRBJ2-5 | TRBD2 | TRBV7-2 | TGTGCCAGCAGCTTAAGGGTAGCGGGGGGTTCTGAGACCCAGTACTTC | CASSLRVAGGSETQYF
NA | TRBJ2-3 | NA | TRBV7-3 | TGTGCCAGTAGCCCCCTCGGCCGGGGGAGAGGCGCAGATACGCAGTATTTT | CASSPLGRGRGADTQYF
NA | TRBJ2-7 | TRBD1 | TRBV7-8 | TGTGCCAGCAGCTTAGGAACCGGGACAGGGGGCATTCACTACGAGCAGTACTTC | CASSLGTGTGGIHYEQYF
NA | TRBJ2-7 | NA | TRBV28 | TGTGCCAGCAGTGGGGCAGACGACTACGAGCAGTACTTC | CASSGADDYEQYF
NA | TRBJ1-4 | TRBD1 | TRBV28 | TGTGCCAGCAGTCCGGACAGGGGAAGGGCTAATGAAAAACTGTTTTTT | CASSPDRGRANEKLFF
NA | TRBJ2-4 | TRBD1 | TRBV19 | TGTGCCAGTAGTAATTTTGCCGGGACAGGGTCTGTAAACATTCAGTACTTC | CASSNFAGTGSVNIQYF
NA | TRBJ2-5 | NA | TRBV30 | TGTGCCTGGACAGGGTCGGAGACCCAGTACTTC | CAWTGSETQYF
NA | TRBJ2-2 | NA | TRBV6-1 | TGTGCCAGCAGTGAAGGGTCCGCGGGCAGCGGGGAGCTGTTTTTT | CASSEGSAGSGELFF
NA | TRBJ1-2 | NA | TRBV30 | TGTGCCTGGAGCCAGGGGCTAGGTACCCTCTATGGCTACACCTTC | CAWSQGLGTLYGYTF
NA | TRBJ1-2 | TRBD1 | TRBV6-6 | TGTGCCAGCAGATGGACAGGGCCGGGCTACACCTTC | CASRWTGPGYTF
NA | TRBJ1-6 | NA | TRBV3-1/TRBV3-2 | TGTGCCAGCAGCCAAGGAGTGGGCTCACCCCTCCACTTT | CASSQGVGSPLHF
NA | TRBJ2-7 | TRBD1 | TRBV6-6 | TGTGCCAGCAGTTACTCGACAGGGGACGGCTACGAGCAGTACTTC | CASSYSTGDGYEQYF
many | TRBJ2-1 | NA | TRBV28 | TGTGCCAGCAGTCCCCCCAGACAGGCCCTCAGGGCTAGTGAGCAGTTCTTC | CASSPPRQALRASEQFF
NA | TRBJ1-1 | NA | TRBV6-5 | TGTGCCCACAAGTTGGCGAACACTGAAGCTTTCTTT | CAHKLANTEAFF